A single sample gave rise to the 9 T cell receptor beta chains below, sequenced in a study of cytomegalovirus exposure and HLA in healthy donors (dated by TCRdb to 2016 to 2017). Libraries were built with the immunoSEQ multiplex PCR assay. For the multiplex PCR, a mixture combining 60 forward primers for TCR Vbeta segments and 13 reverse primers for TCR Jbeta segments was used. TCRdb carries this immuneACCESS record with in-frame sequences only. Its versions omit some clonotypes, under half of them owing to an unresolved V gene in the studies checked, with the rest unexplained. For this sample, the table gives approximately 140,000 clones. The ten largest make up about 1.6% of the sample. What was sequenced was PBMCs. These receptors came from a woman between 40 and 55 years old in good health and CMV-seronegative.

The rearrangement uses TRBV4-2 and TRBJ1-6, with D perhaps matching TRBD1 (5 bases). The CDR3 sequence is 17 residues long. V lost 0 bases, J lost 10 bases, and 19 bases lay in between. In germline, CDR1 is LGHNA, CDR2 YNFKEQ. In DNA form, the CDR3 reads TGTGCCAGCAGCCAAGATAGCCCTGGGGGGGACGGCTCACCCCTCCACTTT. Its translation is CASSQDSPGGDGSPLHF.

In nucleotides, the CDR3 is TGTGCCAGCAGCGGGGGCCCTACAACTAATGAAAAACTGTTTTTT. Amino acids: CASSGGPTTNEKLFF. This chain links TRBV5-4 with TRBJ1-4, with a tentative D call TRBD1 (6 bases). Germline V gene lookup returns CDR1 SGHNT and CDR2 YYREEE (reference sequence). The CDR3 sequence is 15 residues long. Trimming took 4 bases from V and 0 from J, leaving 10 bases between them.

This chain links TRBV29-1 with TRBJ2-2, with TRBD1 as a possible D gene (5 bases). Trimming removed 1 base at V and 0 bases at J, with 6 bases between. The germline V gene has CDR1 SQVTM and CDR2 ANQGSEA. The CDR3 extends over 14 amino acids. In DNA form, the CDR3 reads TGCAGCGTTGAAGTCAGGGCGAACACCGGGGAGCTGTTTTTT. Translation: CSVEVRANTGELFF.

The rearrangement uses TRBV25-1 and TRBJ2-3, with 9 bases matching TRBD2. The CDR3 runs to 14 residues. V was pared by 6 bases and J by 4 bases, with 5 bases of the junction left unmatched. CDR1 is MGHDK and CDR2 is SYGVNS in the germline V gene. The CDR3 nucleotides read TGTGCCAGCAGCATAGCGGGGGCGGCAGATACGCAGTATTTT. Translating it yields CASSIAGAADTQYF. The whole variable domain, remainder taken from reference TRBV25-1 and TRBJ2-3, is EADIYQTPRYLVIGTGKKITLECSQTMGHDKMYWYQQDPGMELHLIHYSYGVNSTEKGDLSSESTVSRIRTEHFPLTLESARPSHTSQYLCASSIAGAADTQYFGPGTRLTVL.

This rearrangement joins TRBV10-3 to TRBJ2-7, with 9 bases that match TRBD1. Germline lookup yields CDR1 ENHRY and CDR2 SYGVKD. This CDR3 spans 13 amino acids. The trim removed 2 bases at V and 4 bases at J, leaving 0 bases unmatched. CDR3 nucleotide sequence: TGTGCCATCAGTGAGGGACAGGGGTACGAGCAGTACTTC. It specifies CAISEGQGYEQYF.

V is TRBV27 and J is TRBJ1-1; the match to TRBD1 covers 7 bases. The length of the CDR3 is 15 residues. Looked up from germline, CDR1 is MNHEY and CDR2 is SMNVEV (reference sequence). V shed 6 bases, J shed 6 bases, and the junction held 13 bases outside the gene matches. In DNA form, the CDR3 reads TGTGCCAGCAGCTCACCTAGTCAGGGGGTGCCTGAAGCTTTCTTT. Residues: CASSSPSQGVPEAFF.

This rearrangement joins TRBV6-6 to TRBJ2-3, with TRBD2 matching 12 bases. The CDR3 sequence is 16 residues long. CDR1 is MNHNY, CDR2 SVGAGI, per germline (reference sequence). The V and J ends lost 8 bases and 2 bases, in that order; junction bases with no gene match: 8. CDR3 region: CASRLASGGVTDTQYF. The CDR3 DNA reads as TGTGCCAGCCGGCTGGCTAGCGGGGGGGTCACAGATACGCAGTATTTT.

The rearrangement uses TRBV7-9 and TRBJ2-5, with D tentatively TRBD1 (5 bases). Germline CDR1 SEHNR, CDR2 FQNEAQ (reference sequence). This CDR3 has 13 amino acids. V shed 1 base and J shed 4 bases, with 7 bases lying between them. The CDR3 DNA sequence: TGTGCCAGCAGCTTAGATACAGGAGAGACCCAGTACTTC. Its translation: CASSLDTGETQYF.

This chain links TRBV5-6 with TRBJ1-5, with D hard to call. Germline V gives CDR1 SGHDT, CDR2 YYEEEE. Trimming removed 2 bases at V and 0 bases at J, with 9 bases between. The CDR3 sequence is 15 residues long. The CDR3 protein is CASSLRRLSNQPQHF. The CDR3 DNA follows: TGTGCCAGCAGCTTACGCAGACTTAGCAATCAGCCCCAGCATTTT. The full variable domain, in which reference TRBV5-6 and TRBJ1-5 provide the parts outside the CDR3, is DAGVTQSPTHLIKTRGQQVTLRCSPKSGHDTVSWYQQALGQGPQFIFQYYEEEERQRGNFPDRFSGHQFPNYSSELNVNALLLGDSALYLCASSLRRLSNQPQHFGDGTRLSIL.